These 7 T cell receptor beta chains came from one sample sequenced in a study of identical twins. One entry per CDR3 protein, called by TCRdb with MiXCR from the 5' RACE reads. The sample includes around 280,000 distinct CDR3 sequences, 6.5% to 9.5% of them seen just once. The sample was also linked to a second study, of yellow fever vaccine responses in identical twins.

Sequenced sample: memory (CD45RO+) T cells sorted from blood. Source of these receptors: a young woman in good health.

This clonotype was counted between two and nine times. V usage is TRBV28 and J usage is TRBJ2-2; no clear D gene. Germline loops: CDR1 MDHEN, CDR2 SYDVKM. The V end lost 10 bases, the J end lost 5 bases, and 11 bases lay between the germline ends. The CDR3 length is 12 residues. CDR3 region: CATLRETGELFF. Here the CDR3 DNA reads TGTGCCACCCTCAGAGAGACCGGGGAGCTGTTTTTT.

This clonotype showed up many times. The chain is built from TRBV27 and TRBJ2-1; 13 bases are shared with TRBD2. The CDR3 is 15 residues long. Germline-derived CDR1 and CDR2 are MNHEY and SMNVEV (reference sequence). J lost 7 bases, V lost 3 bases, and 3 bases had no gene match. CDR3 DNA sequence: TGTGCCAGCAGTTTTCGGACTAGCGGGAGAAATGAGCAGTTCTTC. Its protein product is CASSFRTSGRNEQFF.

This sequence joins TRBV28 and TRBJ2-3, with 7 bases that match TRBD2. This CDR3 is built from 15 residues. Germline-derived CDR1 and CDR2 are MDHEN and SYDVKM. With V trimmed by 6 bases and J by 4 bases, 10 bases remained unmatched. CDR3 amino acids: CASRYRTSVPDTQYF. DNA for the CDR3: TGTGCCAGCAGGTACAGGACTAGTGTTCCAGATACGCAGTATTTT.

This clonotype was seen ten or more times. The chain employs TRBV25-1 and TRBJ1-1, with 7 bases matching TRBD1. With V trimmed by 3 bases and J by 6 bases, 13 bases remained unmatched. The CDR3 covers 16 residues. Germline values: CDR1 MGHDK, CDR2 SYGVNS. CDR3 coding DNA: TGTGCCAGCAGTGACTCAAGACAGGGAAGTAACGCTGAAGCTTTCTTT. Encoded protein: CASSDSRQGSNAEAFF.

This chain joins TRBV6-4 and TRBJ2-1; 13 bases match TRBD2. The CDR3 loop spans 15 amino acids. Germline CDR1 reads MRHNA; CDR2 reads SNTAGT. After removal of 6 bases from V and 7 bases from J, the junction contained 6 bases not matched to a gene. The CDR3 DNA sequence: TGTGCCAGCAGACTAGCGGGAGGGCCGGGAAATGAGCAGTTCTTC. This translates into CASRLAGGPGNEQFF.

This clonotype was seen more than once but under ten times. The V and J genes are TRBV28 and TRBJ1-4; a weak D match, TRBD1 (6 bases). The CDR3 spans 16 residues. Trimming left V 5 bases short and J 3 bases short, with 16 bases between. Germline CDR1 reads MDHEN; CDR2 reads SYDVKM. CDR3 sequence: CASSPGGGYANEKLFF. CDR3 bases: TGTGCCAGCAGTCCCGGTGGGGGCTATGCTAATGAAAAACTGTTTTTT.

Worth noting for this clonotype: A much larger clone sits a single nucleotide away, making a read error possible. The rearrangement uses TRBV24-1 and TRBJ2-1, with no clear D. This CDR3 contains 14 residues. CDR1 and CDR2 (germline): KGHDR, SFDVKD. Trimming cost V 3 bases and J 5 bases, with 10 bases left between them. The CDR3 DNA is TGTGCCACCAGTGATAACCTAGGTAACAATGAGCAGTTCTTC. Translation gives CATSDNLGNNEQFF.